This T cell receptor (beta chain) appears in the sequencing data of a study of shared clonotypes between healthy human individuals. Study-wide context: Three CD4 naive, three CD4 memory, two CD8 naive and one CD8 memory plate were used per donor.

Naive CD8 cells were CD45RO-negative, positively selected for CCR7, excluding terminally differentiated effector memory CD45RA+ cells. The CDR3 loop spans 17 amino acids. The V end lost 4 bases, the J end lost 2 bases, and 20 bases lay between the germline ends. The germline gives CDR1 SGHDT, CDR2 YYEEEE. Clones were read by immunoSEQ multiplex PCR, and TCRdb kept only the in-frame ones, dropping some. The sample lists around 650,000 clones, about 95% occurring once. The V call is TRBV5-6, the J call TRBJ2-3; D gene unclear. Sequencing was carried out using naive CD8+ T cells sorted from blood. This TCR was sampled from a woman in her 30s in good health. Here the CDR3 DNA reads TGTGCCAGCAGCGCCTTGAATCGAGCGCCCCTCACAGATACGCAGTATTTT. Translating it yields CASSALNRAPLTDTQYF.